Shown below are 5 T cell receptor beta chains from a single sample sequenced in a study of glioma-infiltrating T cells after dendritic cell vaccination. Profiled with immunoSEQ multiplex PCR; TCRdb holds only in-frame clones, not every one. In the table there are fewer than 40,000 clones, 90% to 95% of which are singletons. The input for sequencing was blood, taken before dendritic cell vaccination. The receptor source for this set is a human donor with glioblastoma.

The V gene is TRBV5-1, the J gene TRBJ1-1, with D maybe TRBD1 (6 bases). This CDR3 has 15 amino acids. The V gene lost 4 bases and the J gene lost 1 base, with 14 bases spanning the gap. Germline CDR1 and CDR2: SGHRS and YFSETQ. The CDR3 nucleotides read TGCGCCAGCAGCCCGGTGGGACAAGGGAACACTGAAGCTTTCTTT. It encodes CASSPVGQGNTEAFF.

The V call is TRBV7-9, the J call TRBJ2-3, with TRBD2 as a possible D gene (6 bases). The V gene's germline CDR1 is SEHNR and CDR2 FQNEAQ (reference sequence). The CDR3 totals 16 residues. Trimming removed 5 bases at V and 0 bases at J, with 15 bases between. CDR3 bases: TGTGCCAGCAGCCCAGTTGGGGGACTGAGCACAGATACGCAGTATTTT. Its protein product is CASSPVGGLSTDTQYF. The complete variable domain, with remaining parts taken from reference TRBV7-9 and TRBJ2-3, reads DTGVSQNPRHKITKRGQNVTFRCDPISEHNRLYWYRQTLGQGPEFLTYFQNEAQLEKSRLLSDRFSAERPKGSFSTLEIQRTEQGDSAMYLCASSPVGGLSTDTQYFGPGTRLTVL.

The chain couples TRBV18 to TRBJ2-1; TRBD1 matches 8 bases. The CDR3 is made up of 16 amino acids. The germline CDR1 and CDR2 sequences are KGHSH and LQKENI. J gave up 9 bases and V 2 bases, and 12 bases lay outside the gene matches. The CDR3 DNA reads as TGTGCCAGCTCACCAACGGCCCCGACAGGGGCGGGTGAGCAGTTCTTC. It specifies CASSPTAPTGAGEQFF. Using reference TRBV18 and TRBJ2-1 for the parts outside the CDR3, the full variable domain is NAGVMQNPRHLVRRRGQEARLRCSPMKGHSHVYWYRQLPEEGLKFMVYLQKENIIDESGMPKERFSAEFPKEGPSILRIQQVVRGDSAAYFCASSPTAPTGAGEQFFGPGTRLTVL.

The chain employs TRBV5-1 and TRBJ2-7; possible D gene TRBD1, 6 bases. Germline CDR1 SGHRS, CDR2 YFSETQ. The CDR3 extends over 16 amino acids. The V end lost 1 base, the J end lost 0 bases, and 14 bases lay between the germline ends. The CDR3 region has the DNA TGCGCCAGCAGCTTGTTAGGGACAACGAGCTCCTACGAGCAGTACTTC. Translated: CASSLLGTTSSYEQYF.

The chain joins TRBV11-2 to TRBJ2-3; D call uncertain. The CDR3 is 13 amino acids. Trimming removed 5 bases from V and 5 bases from J, with 11 bases in between. Germline-derived CDR1 and CDR2 are SGHAT and FQNNGV. CDR3 loop: CASSRVFRDTQYF. The CDR3 bases are TGTGCCAGCAGCCGAGTTTTTAGAGATACGCAGTATTTT.